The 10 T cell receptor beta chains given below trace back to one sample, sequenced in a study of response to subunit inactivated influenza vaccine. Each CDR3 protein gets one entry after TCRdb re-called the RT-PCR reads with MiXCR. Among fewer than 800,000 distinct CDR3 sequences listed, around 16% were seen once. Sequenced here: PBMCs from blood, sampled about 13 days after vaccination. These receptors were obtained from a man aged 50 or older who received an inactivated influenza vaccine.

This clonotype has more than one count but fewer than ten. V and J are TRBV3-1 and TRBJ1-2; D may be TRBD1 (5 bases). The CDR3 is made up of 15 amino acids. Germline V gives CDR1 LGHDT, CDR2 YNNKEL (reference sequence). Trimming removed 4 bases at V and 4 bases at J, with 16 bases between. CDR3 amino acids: CASSLTGGISYGYTF. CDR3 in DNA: TGTGCCAGCAGCCTAACAGGAGGCATCAGCTATGGCTACACCTTC.

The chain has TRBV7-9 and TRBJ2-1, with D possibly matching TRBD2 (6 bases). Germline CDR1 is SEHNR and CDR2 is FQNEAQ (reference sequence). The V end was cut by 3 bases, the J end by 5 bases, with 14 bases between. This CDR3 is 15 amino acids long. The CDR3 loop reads CASSFPSWRDNEQFF. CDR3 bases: TGTGCCAGCAGCTTTCCCTCTTGGAGGGACAATGAGCAGTTCTTC. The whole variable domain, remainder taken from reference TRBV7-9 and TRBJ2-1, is DTGVSQNPRHKITKRGQNVTFRCDPISEHNRLYWYRQTLGQGPEFLTYFQNEAQLEKSRLLSDRFSAERPKGSFSTLEIQRTEQGDSAMYLCASSFPSWRDNEQFFGPGTRLTVL.

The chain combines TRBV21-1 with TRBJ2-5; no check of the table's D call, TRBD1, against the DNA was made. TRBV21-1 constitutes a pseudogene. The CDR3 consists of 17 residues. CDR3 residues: CASSKIPGQGFQETQYF. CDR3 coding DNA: TGTGCCAGCAGCAAGATCCCGGGACAGGGGTTCCAAGAGACCCAGTACTTC.

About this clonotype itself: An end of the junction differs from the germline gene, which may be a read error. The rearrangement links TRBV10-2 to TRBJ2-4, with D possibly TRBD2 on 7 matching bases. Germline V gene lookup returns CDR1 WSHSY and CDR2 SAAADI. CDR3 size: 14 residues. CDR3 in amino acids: CAGSGGAVRNIQYF. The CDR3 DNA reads TGCGCCGGCAGTGGGGGGGCGGTAAGAAACATTCAGTACTTC.

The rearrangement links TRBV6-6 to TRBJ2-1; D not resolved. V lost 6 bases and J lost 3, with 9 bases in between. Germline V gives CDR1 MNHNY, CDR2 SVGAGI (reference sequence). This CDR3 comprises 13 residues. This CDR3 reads CASSISRYNEQFF. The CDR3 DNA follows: TGTGCCAGCAGCATTAGTCGCTACAATGAGCAGTTCTTC.

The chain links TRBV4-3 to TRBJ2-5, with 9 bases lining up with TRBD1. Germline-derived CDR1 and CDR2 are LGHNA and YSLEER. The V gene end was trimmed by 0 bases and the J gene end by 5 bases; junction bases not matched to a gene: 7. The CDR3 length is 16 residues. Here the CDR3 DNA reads TGCGCCAGCAGCCAAGATGCCGGGACAGGGCTGGAGACCCAGTACTTC. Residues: CASSQDAGTGLETQYF.

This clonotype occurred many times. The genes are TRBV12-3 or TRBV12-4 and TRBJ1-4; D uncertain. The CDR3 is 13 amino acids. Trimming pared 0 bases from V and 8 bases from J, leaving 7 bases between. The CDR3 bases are TGTGCCAGCAGTTTAGCGCTAATGGAAAAACTGTTTTTT. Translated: CASSLALMEKLFF.

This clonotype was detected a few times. This CDR3 reads CAIKDSGGFGNEQFF. The CDR3 DNA follows: TGTGCCATCAAAGATAGCGGGGGGTTTGGCAATGAGCAGTTCTTC. J is TRBJ2-1 and V is TRBV10-3, with 10 bases that match TRBD2. The J segment lost 6 bases and the V segment lost 7 bases, leaving 9 bases of the junction unmatched. Germline V CDR1 and CDR2: ENHRY, SYGVKD. The CDR3 has 15 residues.

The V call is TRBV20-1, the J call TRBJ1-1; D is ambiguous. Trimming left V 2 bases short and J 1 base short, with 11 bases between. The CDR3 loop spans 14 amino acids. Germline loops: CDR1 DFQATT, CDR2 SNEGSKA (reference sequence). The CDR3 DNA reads TGCAGTGCTAGACTCCCCCCTTCGAACACTGAAGCTTTCTTT. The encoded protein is CSARLPPSNTEAFF.

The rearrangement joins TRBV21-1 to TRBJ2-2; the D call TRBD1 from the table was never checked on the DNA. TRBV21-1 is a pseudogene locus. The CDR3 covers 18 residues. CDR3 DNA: TGTGCCAGCAGCAAGCGGGGCCAGTGGGACGCGAACACCGGGGAGCTGTTTTTT. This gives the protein CASSKRGQWDANTGELFF.